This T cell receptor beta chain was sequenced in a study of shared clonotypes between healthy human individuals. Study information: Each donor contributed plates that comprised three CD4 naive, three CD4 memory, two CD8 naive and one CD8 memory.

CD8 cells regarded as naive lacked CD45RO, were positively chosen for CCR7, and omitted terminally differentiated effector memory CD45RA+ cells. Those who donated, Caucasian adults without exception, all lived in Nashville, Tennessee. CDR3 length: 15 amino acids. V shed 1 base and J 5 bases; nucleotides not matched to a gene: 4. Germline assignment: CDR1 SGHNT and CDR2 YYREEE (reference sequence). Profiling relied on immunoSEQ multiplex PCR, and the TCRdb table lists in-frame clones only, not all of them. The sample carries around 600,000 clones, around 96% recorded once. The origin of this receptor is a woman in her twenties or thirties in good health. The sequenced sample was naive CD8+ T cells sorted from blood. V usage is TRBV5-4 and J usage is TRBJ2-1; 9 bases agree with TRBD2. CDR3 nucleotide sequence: TGTGCCAGCAGCTTGTTCTCTAGCGGGAACAATGAGCAGTTCTTC. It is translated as CASSLFSSGNNEQFF.